This TCR beta chain is from a study of T cells in Graves' hyperthyroidism and ophthalmopathy. Study results and caveats: Blood held most thyroid clonotypes expanded above 0.001 frequency. Onset of ophthalmopathy came a median approximately 6.5 months after the model predicted it. Classification by a 13 V-J model distinguished ophthalmopathy from stable hyperthyroidism.

Researchers took RNA transcripts and amplified the TCR beta CDR3 regions from them. The HTBI primer set was used in a first-round RT-PCR of the TCR CDR3. MiXCR was run by TCRdb on the multiplex PCR reads, yielding one entry per CDR3 protein. The data show about 700,000 distinct CDR3 sequences, approximately 42% seen once. The study left out patients who had uncontrolled infection, other autoimmune disease, pregnancy or lactation. This CDR3 contains 13 residues. V shed 0 bases, J shed 7 bases, and the junction held 2 bases outside the gene matches. CDR1 is LNHNV and CDR2 is YYDKDF in the germline V gene (reference sequence). This clonotype showed up just a few times. Its specificity is not known.

The chain couples TRBV15 to TRBJ1-1; the match to TRBD1 covers 7 bases. This clonotype was obtained from an adult man with Graves' disease, either hyperthyroidism or ophthalmopathy (not recorded which). Specimen: peripheral blood or thyroid tissue (not recorded which). The DNA of the CDR3 is TGTGCCACCAGCAGAGATCGGGACAGTGAAGCTTTCTTT. Its translation: CATSRDRDSEAFF.